This TCR beta chain is from a study of T cell repertoires in cytomegalovirus infection. Overall study: CMV infection together with matching HLA type was indicated by public TCR beta signatures.

CDR1 DFQATT and CDR2 SNEGSKA come from the germline V gene (reference sequence). This CDR3 spans 16 amino acids. Trimming removed 6 bases at V and 3 bases at J, with 24 bases between. This clonotype was counted many times. TCRdb re-analysed the reads in MiXCR, keeping a single row per CDR3 protein. Altogether a few hundred thousand distinct CDR3 sequences are present, about a sixth being singletons, with the ten largest covering approximately 12%. The V gene is TRBV20-1, the J gene TRBJ2-7; the D gene is possibly TRBD2 (5 bases). The sequencing sample was made of PBMCs. The origin of this receptor is a human donor in good health (CMV status not recorded). Some clones in this sample may be carry-over from other donors' samples. The CDR3 bases are TGCAGTGCCTGGAAGGGCAGCGACTACGGGGACTACGAGCAGTACTTC. It encodes CSAWKGSDYGDYEQYF.